The sample holds a few counts of the clone carrying this T cell receptor beta chain. Its antigen is undetermined. The sample originates from a study of T cell responses to AZD1222 COVID-19 vaccine. Findings and caveats of the study: Vaccine-associated CD4 TCRs ranged over spike, dominating at 160-218 and 743-854. A mostly white British donor set with more females was recruited, and clonal diversity was possibly underestimated. Only a handful of AZD1222 recipients, several in all, had baseline seropositivity.

The protocol was immunoSEQ multiplex PCR, while the TCRdb copy is restricted to in-frame clones and leaves out a portion. Of roughly 120,000 clones listed, about 92% are singletons. V was pared by 5 bases and J by 8 bases, with 15 bases between. This CDR3 has 13 residues. Germline assignment: CDR1 MGHRA and CDR2 YSYEKL. This material consisted of peripheral blood, taken on day 0 of AZD1222 vaccination. This rearrangement joins TRBV4-1 to TRBJ1-2, with a weak D call TRBD1 (6 bases). The TCR was taken from an adult in good health. The CDR3 reads CASSSLGAVGYTF. The CDR3, as DNA: TGCGCCAGCAGCTCCCTGGGGGCGGTGGGCTACACCTTC.